Each of the 6 T cell receptor beta chains below was sequenced from the same sample in a study of cytomegalovirus exposure and HLA in healthy donors. A multiplex PCR was run with 60 Vbeta primers and 13 Jbeta primers. Data came from immunoSEQ multiplex PCR; TCRdb stores just in-frame clones and leaves some out. The sample table sets out 150,000 to 250,000 clones. Sequencing used PBMCs. The source of these receptors is a boy between 5 and 17 years old in good health and CMV-seronegative.

The chain joins TRBV7-2 to TRBJ2-5; no clear D gene. Looked up from germline, CDR1 is SGHTA and CDR2 is FQGNSA. The V end lost 1 base, the J end lost 5 bases, and 11 bases lay between the germline ends. This CDR3 comprises 14 residues. The CDR3 here is CASSLGRSGETQYF. The CDR3 DNA reads as TGTGCCAGCAGCTTAGGCCGGTCCGGGGAGACCCAGTACTTC.

The chain uses TRBV5-1 and TRBJ2-5; TRBD2 is a possible D gene (6 bases). V lost 4 bases to trimming and J lost 2 bases, with 18 bases between them. The CDR3 runs 16 residues. CDR1 is SGHRS, CDR2 YFSETQ, per germline. The CDR3 DNA reads as TGCGCCAGCAGCGGAGGGACCCAGAGTTCTCAAGAGACCCAGTACTTC. As protein: CASSGGTQSSQETQYF.

The chain employs TRBV11-2 and TRBJ2-4; 9 bases agree with TRBD2. CDR1 SGHAT and CDR2 FQNNGV come from the germline V gene. This CDR3 region has 14 residues. Trimming took 7 bases from V and 8 from J; bases not matched to a gene: 9. Written as DNA, the CDR3 is TGTGCCAGCACCCGCGGGGGGGCCGCGGACATTCAGTACTTC. Its translation: CASTRGGAADIQYF.

The chain employs TRBV5-1 and TRBJ1-1, with TRBD1 identical over 7 bases. CDR3 size: 15 residues. V was clipped by 1 base and J by 0 bases; unmatched bases: 3. Germline assignment: CDR1 SGHRS and CDR2 YFSETQ. The CDR3 region is CASSLLGGLNTEAFF. CDR3 DNA: TGCGCCAGCAGCTTGTTAGGGGGCTTGAACACTGAAGCTTTCTTT.

The DNA of the CDR3 is TGTGCCAGCAGCTCCGTCGGGGAGCAGTACTTC. Amino acids: CASSSVGEQYF. V gene TRBV9 combines with J gene TRBJ2-7, with no clear D. Germline-derived CDR1 and CDR2 are SGDLS and YYNGEE. The CDR3 covers 11 residues. V lost 4 bases and J lost 7, with 9 bases in between.

V usage is TRBV27 and J usage is TRBJ1-6; 7 bases line up with TRBD1. This CDR3 has 16 amino acids. Per the germline V gene, CDR1 is MNHEY and CDR2 is SMNVEV (reference sequence). The ends lost 5 bases at V and 6 bases at J; junction bases unmatched: 10. The CDR3 nucleotides are TGTGCCAGCAGTGAGCCTAGGGGACAGCTTAATTCACCCCTCCACTTT. Its translation: CASSEPRGQLNSPLHF.